The 15 T cell receptor beta chains below were found in one sample sequenced in a study of blood T cell repertoires in COVID-19. The protocol was immunoSEQ multiplex PCR, while the TCRdb copy is restricted to in-frame clones and leaves out a portion. The sample carries 120,000 or so clones, less than 85% recorded once. Material for sequencing was peripheral blood. The receptors were gathered from a woman of 80 years or more with acute or convalescent COVID-19.

The chain joins TRBV6-5 to TRBJ1-4; 9 bases align to TRBD1. The CDR3 runs to 15 residues. CDR1 and CDR2 (germline): MNHEY, SVGAGI. Trimming at V came to 0 bases and at J to 8 bases, leaving 4 bases not matched to a gene. In nucleotides, the CDR3 is TGTGCCAGCAGTTACTCCGGGACAGGGAGGGAAAAACTGTTTTTT. Its translation: CASSYSGTGREKLFF.

This clone was counted only a few times. The rearrangement joins TRBV2 to TRBJ1-5, with D possibly TRBD1 on 6 matching bases. From germline, CDR1 is SNHLY and CDR2 FYNNEI. Trimming removed 6 bases at V and 2 bases at J, with 11 bases between. There are 14 residues in the CDR3. CDR3 coding DNA: TGTGCCAGCAGCCTGAGGACAGGCAATCAGCCCCAGCATTTT. This translates into CASSLRTGNQPQHF. Full variable domain (missing parts from reference TRBV2 and TRBJ1-5): EPEVTQTPSHQVTQMGQEVILRCVPISNHLYFYWYRQILGQKVEFLVSFYNNEISEKSEIFDDQFSVERPDGSNFTLKIRSTKLEDSAMYFCASSLRTGNQPQHFGDGTRLSIL.

The chain links TRBV5-8 to TRBJ2-7; 10 bases line up with TRBD1. V shed 0 bases, J shed 6 bases, and the junction held 3 bases outside the gene matches. CDR1 and CDR2 from the germline V gene are SGHTS and YDEGEE. The CDR3 length is 14 residues. The CDR3 sequence is CASSLGTGGGEQYF. As DNA, the CDR3 is TGTGCCAGCAGCTTGGGGACAGGGGGAGGCGAGCAGTACTTC.

CDR3 residues: CASSISRNNQPQHF. The CDR3 DNA sequence: TGTGCCAGTAGTATCTCCAGGAACAATCAGCCCCAGCATTTT. The genes are TRBV19 and TRBJ1-5; D is unclear. The V gene lost 3 bases and the J gene lost 3 bases, with 9 bases spanning the gap. The germline V gene encodes CDR1 LNHDA and CDR2 SQIVND (reference sequence). The CDR3 runs to 14 residues.

The chain uses TRBV4-3 and TRBJ1-4; the D is unclear. CDR3 length equals 15 residues. Germline V CDR1 and CDR2: LGHNA, YSLEER. Trimming shortened V by 1 base and J by 7 bases, and 13 bases separated the two germline ends. The CDR3 sequence: CASSQALDVGEKLFF. Written as DNA, the CDR3 is TGCGCCAGCAGCCAAGCCCTAGACGTAGGTGAAAAACTGTTTTTT.

The chain uses TRBV12-5 and TRBJ2-4, with 8 bases lining up with TRBD1. This CDR3 spans 18 amino acids. V dropped 6 bases and J dropped 0; count of bases not matched to a gene: 13. Germline loops: CDR1 LGHNT, CDR2 FRNRAP. The CDR3 DNA sequence: TGTGCTAGTGGCAATGGACAGGGTTCGGTCTTAGCCAAAAACATTCAGTACTTC. As protein: CASGNGQGSVLAKNIQYF.

This chain links TRBV9 with TRBJ2-5, with D unclear. This CDR3 region has 12 residues. CDR1 SGDLS and CDR2 YYNGEE come from the germline V gene. The ends were cut back, 0 bases at V and 5 bases at J, with 5 bases in the middle. In DNA, the CDR3 is TGTGCCAGCAGCGTAGTCGGGGAGACCCAGTACTTC. Translation: CASSVVGETQYF. The entire variable domain, with the rest obtained from reference TRBV9 and TRBJ2-5, is as follows: DSGVTQTPKHLITATGQRVTLRCSPRSGDLSVYWYQQSLDQGLQFLIQYYNGEERAKGNILERFSAQQFPDLHSELNLSSLELGDSALYFCASSVVGETQYFGPGTRLLVL.

The CDR3 here is CASSRDADSFSSSTDTQYF. DNA of the CDR3: TGTGCCAGTAGTAGGGATGCTGACAGCTTCTCTTCTAGCACAGATACGCAGTATTTT. The V gene is TRBV19, the J gene TRBJ2-3, with a tentative D call TRBD1 (5 bases). The V gene's germline CDR1 is LNHDA and CDR2 SQIVND (reference sequence). V was shortened by 4 bases and J by 0 bases, with 23 bases between the two germline ends. The CDR3 covers 19 residues.

The chain employs TRBV27 and TRBJ2-7, with 9 bases lining up with TRBD1. The CDR3 totals 13 residues. Unmatched junction bases numbered 5, after V lost 5 bases and J lost 6 bases. Germline assignment: CDR1 MNHEY and CDR2 SMNVEV (reference sequence). DNA for the CDR3: TGTGCCAGCAGTATGACAGGGGGACTCGAGCAGTACTTC. Translation gives CASSMTGGLEQYF.

This clone showed up just a few times. This chain uses TRBV27 with TRBJ1-5; tentatively, D is TRBD1 (6 bases). Germline assignment: CDR1 MNHEY and CDR2 SMNVEV (reference sequence). V was clipped by 8 bases and J by 2 bases, with 13 bases between them. CDR3 size: 14 residues. The CDR3 sequence is CASGGRTGNQPQHF. The CDR3 DNA reads TGTGCCAGCGGGGGTAGGACAGGCAATCAGCCCCAGCATTTT.

The chain carries TRBV28 and TRBJ2-3, with 7 bases fitting TRBD2. The V gene end was trimmed by 5 bases and the J gene end by 1 base; junction bases not matched to a gene: 9. The germline V gene encodes CDR1 MDHEN and CDR2 SYDVKM. The CDR3 is 16 residues long. CDR3 region: CASSGLRLAGTDTQYF. The CDR3 DNA reads as TGTGCCAGCAGTGGTCTTCGTCTAGCGGGCACAGATACGCAGTATTTT. Looking up the rest from reference TRBV28 and TRBJ2-3 gives the full variable domain: DVKVTQSSRYLVKRTGEKVFLECVQDMDHENMFWYRQDPGLGLRLIYFSYDVKMKEKGDIPEGYSVSREKKERFSLILESASTNQTSMYLCASSGLRLAGTDTQYFGPGTRLTVL.

This chain links TRBV6-5 with TRBJ2-1; TRBD2 aligns across 10 bases. V was pared by 7 bases and J by 3 bases, with 6 bases of the junction left unmatched. The CDR3 is 15 residues long. Germline CDR1 MNHEY, CDR2 SVGAGI. The CDR3 spells CASNLAGAFYNEQFF. DNA for the CDR3: TGTGCCAGCAACCTAGCGGGGGCCTTCTACAATGAGCAGTTCTTC.

The rearrangement joins TRBV7-2 to TRBJ2-2, with D possibly being TRBD1 (5 bases). Germline V gene lookup returns CDR1 SGHTA and CDR2 FQGNSA. The CDR3 length is 15 residues. Trimming left V 0 bases short and J 6 bases short, with 11 bases between. The CDR3 loop reads CASSLARQGPGELFF. Written as DNA, the CDR3 is TGTGCCAGCAGCTTAGCGCGCCAGGGTCCCGGGGAGCTGTTTTTT.

The chain couples TRBV29-1 to TRBJ2-5; 9 nucleotides match TRBD1. J gave up 4 bases and V 0 bases, and 6 bases lay outside the gene matches. Germline V lookup: CDR1 SQVTM, CDR2 ANQGSEA. This CDR3 is 15 amino acids long. The CDR3 here is CSVEEWGQGGETQYF. Written as DNA, the CDR3 is TGCAGCGTTGAAGAGTGGGGACAGGGAGGAGAGACCCAGTACTTC.

V and J are TRBV19 and TRBJ1-6; D is perhaps TRBD1 (5 bases). This CDR3 contains 15 residues. Germline V lookup: CDR1 LNHDA, CDR2 SQIVND (reference sequence). The V end lost 0 bases, the J end lost 9 bases, and 12 bases lay between the germline ends. In DNA form, the CDR3 reads TGTGCCAGTAGTATAGATGAGGCAGGGTCTTCACCCCTCCACTTT. It specifies CASSIDEAGSSPLHF. The variable domain in full, completed from reference TRBV19 and TRBJ1-6, reads DGGITQSPKYLFRKEGQNVTLSCEQNLNHDAMYWYRQDPGQGLRLIYYSQIVNDFQKGDIAEGYSVSREKKESFPLTVTSAQKNPTAFYLCASSIDEAGSSPLHFGNGTRLTVT.